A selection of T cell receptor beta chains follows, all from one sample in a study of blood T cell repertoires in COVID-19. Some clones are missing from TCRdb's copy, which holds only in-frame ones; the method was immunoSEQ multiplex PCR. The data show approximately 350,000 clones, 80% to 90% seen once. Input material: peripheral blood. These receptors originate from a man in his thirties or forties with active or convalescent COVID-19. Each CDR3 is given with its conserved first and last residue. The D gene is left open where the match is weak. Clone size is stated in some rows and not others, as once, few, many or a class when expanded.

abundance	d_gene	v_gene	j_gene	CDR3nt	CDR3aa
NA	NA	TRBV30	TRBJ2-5	TGTGCCTGGACTCTCGGAGGGCGAGAGACCCAGTACTTC	CAWTLGGRETQYF
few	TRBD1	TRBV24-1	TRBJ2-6	TGTGCCACCAGTGACCCTGGACAGGACGGGGCCAACGTCCTGACTTTC	CATSDPGQDGANVLTF
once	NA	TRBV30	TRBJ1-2	TGTGCCTGGAGAGTCGGCACAGATGGCTACACCTTC	CAWRVGTDGYTF
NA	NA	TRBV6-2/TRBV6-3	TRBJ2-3	TGTGCCAGCAGTCATGGTACTAGACCCCCCTCAGATACGCAGTATTTT	CASSHGTRPPSDTQYF
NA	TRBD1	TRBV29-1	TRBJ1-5	TGCAGCGTCGCGGACAGGGGAAGTAATCAGCCCCAGCATTTT	CSVADRGSNQPQHF
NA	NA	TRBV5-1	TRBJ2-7	TGCGCCAGCAGCTTGGAGTACAGACCGAGCGAGCAGTACTTC	CASSLEYRPSEQYF
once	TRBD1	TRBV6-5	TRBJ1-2	TGTGCCAGCAGTTACTACGGGACAGTCGATGGCTACACCTTC	CASSYYGTVDGYTF
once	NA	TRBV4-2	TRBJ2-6	TGTGCCAGCAGCCAAGATGGGAGCTCTGGGGCCAACGTCCTGACTTTC	CASSQDGSSGANVLTF
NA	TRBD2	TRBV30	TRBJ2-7	TGTGCCTGGAGTAGAGGGACTAGCGGTCTATACGAGCAGTACTTC	CAWSRGTSGLYEQYF
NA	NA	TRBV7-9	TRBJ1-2	TGTGCCAGCAGCGGCAGGGACTATGGCTACACCTTC	CASSGRDYGYTF
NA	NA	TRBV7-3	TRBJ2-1	TGTGCCAGCAGCTGGGCAGGATCCCGTGGCAATGAGCAGTTCTTC	CASSWAGSRGNEQFF
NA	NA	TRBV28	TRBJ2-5	TGTGCCAGCAGTTTGTCGGAGACCCAGTACTTC	CASSLSETQYF
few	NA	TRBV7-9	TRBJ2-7	TGTGCCAGCAGCTTAGCTGGCGCGGACGAGCAGTACTTC	CASSLAGADEQYF
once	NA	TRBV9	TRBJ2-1	TGTGCCAGCAGCGTAGCGGTGGCGGGGTACAATGAGCAGTTCTTC	CASSVAVAGYNEQFF
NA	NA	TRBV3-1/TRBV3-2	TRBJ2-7	TGTGCCAGCAGCCACGTCTACGAGCAGTACTTC	CASSHVYEQYF
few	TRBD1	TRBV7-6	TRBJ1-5	TGTGCCAGCAGCTTGGGGACAGCCCCCGATCAGCCCCAGCATTTT	CASSLGTAPDQPQHF
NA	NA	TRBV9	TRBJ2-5	TGTGCCAGCAGCACTACTGGGGCTAGCGCTCCGGGAGAGACCCAGTACTTC	CASSTTGASAPGETQYF
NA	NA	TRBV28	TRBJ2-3	TGTGCCAGCAGTTCCGTTGCGGGCATGGATAATTGGCATACGCAGTATTTT	CASSSVAGMDNWHTQYF
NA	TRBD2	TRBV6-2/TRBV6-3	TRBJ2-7	TGTGCCAGCAGTGAGCTAGCGGGGGTGGAGCAGTACTTC	CASSELAGVEQYF
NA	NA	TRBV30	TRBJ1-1	TGTGCCTGGAGTGCCGGGGTTTACACTGAAGCTTTCTTT	CAWSAGVYTEAFF
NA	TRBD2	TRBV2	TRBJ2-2	TGTGCCAGCAGTGAACTAGCGGGAGGGGCCGGGGAGCTGTTTTTT	CASSELAGGAGELFF
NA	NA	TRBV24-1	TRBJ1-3	TGTGCCACCGCGGGGCCGGGAGGAAACACCATATATTTT	CATAGPGGNTIYF
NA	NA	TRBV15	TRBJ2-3	TGTGCCACCAGCAGAGGCGGTCCAGATACGCAGTATTTT	CATSRGGPDTQYF
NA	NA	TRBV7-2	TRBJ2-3	TGTGCCAGCAGCTTAGCGGCGGGAACGCAGTATTTT	CASSLAAGTQYF
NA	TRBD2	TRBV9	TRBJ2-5	TGTGCCAGCAGCTCGGGCGAGGTTAGCGGGGGTGTTGAGACCCAGTACTTC	CASSSGEVSGGVETQYF
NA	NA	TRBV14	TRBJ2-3	TGTGCCAGCAGACCCCTGGGGGGGGGCCTCACAGATACGCAGTATTTT	CASRPLGGGLTDTQYF
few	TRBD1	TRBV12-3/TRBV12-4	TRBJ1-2	TGTGCCAGCAGACCCAGGGGGGACTATGGCTACACCTTC	CASRPRGDYGYTF
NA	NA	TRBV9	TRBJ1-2	TGTGCCAGCAGCGTCCCCGGGACAAGTCTTCGTTTGGGGACCTTC	CASSVPGTSLRLGTF
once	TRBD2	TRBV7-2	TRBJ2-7	TGTGCCAGCAGCTTCACTAGCGGGGGTCCCTCCTACGAGCAGTACTTC	CASSFTSGGPSYEQYF
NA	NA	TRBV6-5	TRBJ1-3	TGTGCCAGCAGTCCCTCTCGGGATGGAAACACCATATATTTT	CASSPSRDGNTIYF
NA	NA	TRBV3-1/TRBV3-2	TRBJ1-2	TGTGCCAGCAGCCCCCCCACCCAAGACAGCCCCTATGGCTACACCTTC	CASSPPTQDSPYGYTF
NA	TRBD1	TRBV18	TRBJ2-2	TGTGCCAGCTCACCCGGACAGGTTCCCACCGGGGAGCTGTTTTTT	CASSPGQVPTGELFF
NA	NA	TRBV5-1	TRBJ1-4	TGCGCCAGCAGCTTGGCGAGCGCCAAAGAAAAACTGTTTTTT	CASSLASAKEKLFF
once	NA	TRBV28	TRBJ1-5	TGTGCCAGCAGTTCTCCCCGGGGGGCCCTGACTCAGCCCCAGCATTTT	CASSSPRGALTQPQHF
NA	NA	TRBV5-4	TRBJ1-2	TGTGCCAGCAGCTTGGCCAGGGAGGGCTATGGCTACACCTTC	CASSLAREGYGYTF
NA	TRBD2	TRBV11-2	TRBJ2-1	TGTGCCAGCAGCTTAGAACTAGCGGGCTACAATGAGCAGTTCTTC	CASSLELAGYNEQFF
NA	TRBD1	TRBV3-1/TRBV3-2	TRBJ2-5	TGTGCCAGCAGCCAAGTAAGGGGGCGAGGGGAGACCCAGTACTTC	CASSQVRGRGETQYF
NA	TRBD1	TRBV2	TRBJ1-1	TGTGCCAGCACCCGGACAGGGGGCATCCTGAACACTGAAGCTTTCTTT	CASTRTGGILNTEAFF
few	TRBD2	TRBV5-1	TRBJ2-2	TGCGCCAGCAGCCCCCTCCTAGCGGGGGGCGACACCGGGGAGCTGTTTTTT	CASSPLLAGGDTGELFF
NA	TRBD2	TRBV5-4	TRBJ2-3	TGTGCCAGCAGTATAGGACTAGCGGGGGGGCGGGGCACAGATACGCAGTATTTT	CASSIGLAGGRGTDTQYF